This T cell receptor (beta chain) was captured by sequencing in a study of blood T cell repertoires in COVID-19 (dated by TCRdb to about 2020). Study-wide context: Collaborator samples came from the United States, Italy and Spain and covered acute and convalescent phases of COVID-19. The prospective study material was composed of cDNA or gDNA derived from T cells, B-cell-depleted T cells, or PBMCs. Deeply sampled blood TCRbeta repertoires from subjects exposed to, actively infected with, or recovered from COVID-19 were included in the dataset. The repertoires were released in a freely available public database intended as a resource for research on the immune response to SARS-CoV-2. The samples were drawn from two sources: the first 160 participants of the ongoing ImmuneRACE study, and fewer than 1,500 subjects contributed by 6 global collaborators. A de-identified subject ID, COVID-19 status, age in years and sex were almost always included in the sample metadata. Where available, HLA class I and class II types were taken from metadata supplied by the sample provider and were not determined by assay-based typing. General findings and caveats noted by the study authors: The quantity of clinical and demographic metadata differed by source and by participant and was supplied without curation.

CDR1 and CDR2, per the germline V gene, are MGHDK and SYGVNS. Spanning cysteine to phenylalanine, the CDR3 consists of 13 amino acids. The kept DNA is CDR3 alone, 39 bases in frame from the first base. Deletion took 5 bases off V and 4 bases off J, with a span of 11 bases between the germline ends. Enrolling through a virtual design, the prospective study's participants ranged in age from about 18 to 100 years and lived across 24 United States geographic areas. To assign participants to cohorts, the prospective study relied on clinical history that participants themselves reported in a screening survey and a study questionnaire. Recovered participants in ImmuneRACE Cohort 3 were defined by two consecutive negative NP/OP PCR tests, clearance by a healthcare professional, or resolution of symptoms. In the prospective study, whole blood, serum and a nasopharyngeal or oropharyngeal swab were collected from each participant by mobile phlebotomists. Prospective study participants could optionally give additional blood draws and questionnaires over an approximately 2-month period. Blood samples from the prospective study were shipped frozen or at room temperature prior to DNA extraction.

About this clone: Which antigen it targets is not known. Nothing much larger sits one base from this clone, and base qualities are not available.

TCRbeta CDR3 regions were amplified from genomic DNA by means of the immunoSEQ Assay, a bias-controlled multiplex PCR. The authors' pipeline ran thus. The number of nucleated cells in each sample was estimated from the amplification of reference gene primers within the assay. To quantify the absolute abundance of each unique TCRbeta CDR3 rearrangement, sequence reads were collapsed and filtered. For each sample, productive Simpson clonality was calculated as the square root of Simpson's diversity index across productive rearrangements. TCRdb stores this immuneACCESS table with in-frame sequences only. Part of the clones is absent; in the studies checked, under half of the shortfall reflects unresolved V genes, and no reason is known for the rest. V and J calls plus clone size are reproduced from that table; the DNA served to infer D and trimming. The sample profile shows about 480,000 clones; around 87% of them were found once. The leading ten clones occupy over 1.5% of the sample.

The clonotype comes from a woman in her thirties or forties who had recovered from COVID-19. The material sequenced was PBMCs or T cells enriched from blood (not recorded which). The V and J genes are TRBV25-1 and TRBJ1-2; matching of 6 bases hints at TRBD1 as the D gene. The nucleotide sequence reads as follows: TGTGCCAGCAGTCCGAGAGGGGGCTATGGCTACACCTTC. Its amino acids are CASSPRGGYGYTF.